These 9 T cell receptor beta chains were all obtained from the same sample, sequenced in a study of T cell repertoires in cytomegalovirus infection. Using its own MiXCR run on the reads, TCRdb lists one record per CDR3 protein. The sample includes approximately 140,000 distinct CDR3 sequences, more than 20% of them seen just once. For these receptors, no antigen is known. Sample: PBMCs, sequenced either directly or after in vitro stimulation (not recorded which). Receptors were obtained from a human donor in good health (CMV status not recorded). Some clones in this sample may be carry-over from other donors' samples.

This chain joins TRBV6-1 and TRBJ1-1; a weak D match, TRBD1 (6 bases). V lost 2 bases and J lost 1, with 14 bases in between. Germline CDR1 MNHNS, CDR2 SASEGT. The length of the CDR3 is 16 residues. The CDR3 protein is CASSERMTGPNTEAFF. The CDR3 nucleotides are TGTGCCAGCAGTGAAAGGATGACAGGTCCGAACACTGAAGCTTTCTTT.

CDR3 sequence (DNA): TGTGCCAGCAGCCCAAGACAGGGGGGAGAGCCCCAGCATTTT. Its translation: CASSPRQGGEPQHF. The gene calls are TRBV7-9 and TRBJ1-5; TRBD1 agrees at 9 bases. The CDR3 length is 14 residues. CDR1 SEHNR and CDR2 FQNEAQ come from the germline V gene (reference sequence). Unmatched junction bases numbered 7, after V lost 5 bases and J lost 8 bases.

This clonotype occurred a few times. The rearrangement joins TRBV7-6 to TRBJ1-2; D not certain. Trimming removed 1 base from V and 1 base from J, with 7 bases in between. The CDR3 is 14 amino acids. CDR1 and CDR2 (germline): SGHVS, FNYEAQ. CDR3: CASSLDASNYGYTF. The CDR3 bases are TGTGCCAGCAGCTTAGATGCCAGTAACTATGGCTACACCTTC.

The J gene is TRBJ2-7, the V gene TRBV6-2 or TRBV6-3; 11 bases align to TRBD2. This CDR3 is built from 19 residues. Germline values: CDR1 MNHEY, CDR2 SVGEGT. The ends lost 0 bases at V and 6 bases at J; junction bases unmatched: 16. The CDR3 nucleotides read TGTGCCAGCAGTTACTCGCAACTAGCGGGAGAAGGTCCCTACGGCGAGCAGTACGTC. The encoded protein is CASSYSQLAGEGPYGEQYV.

This chain joins TRBV14 and TRBJ1-1; no reliable D call. In germline, CDR1 is SGHDN, CDR2 FVKESK. The CDR3 spans 14 residues. V lost 0 bases to trimming and J lost 4 bases, with 9 bases between them. In DNA, the CDR3 is TGTGCCAGCAGCCAAGAGATCCCTGGCACTGAAGCTTTCTTT. This translates into CASSQEIPGTEAFF.

This clonotype appeared a few times. The chain has TRBV7-9 and TRBJ2-7; possible D gene TRBD1, 5 bases. The germline gives CDR1 SEHNR, CDR2 FQNEAQ (reference sequence). V was clipped by 5 bases and J by 2 bases, with 13 bases between them. The CDR3 has 14 amino acids. The CDR3 loop is CASSPQVSPYEQYF. CDR3 sequence (DNA): TGTGCCAGCAGCCCACAGGTCAGTCCCTACGAGCAGTACTTC.

This clonotype was seen more than once but under ten times. The chain is built from TRBV24-1 and TRBJ2-1; no reliable D call. The CDR3 has 13 residues. CDR1 KGHDR and CDR2 SFDVKD come from the germline V gene. Trimming removed 5 bases from V and 6 bases from J, with 10 bases in between. The CDR3 coding sequence is TGTGCCACCAGTGCCCTTACTTTCAATGAGCAGTTCTTC. As protein: CATSALTFNEQFF.

The chain is built from TRBV10-3 and TRBJ1-1; 7 nucleotides match TRBD1. J gave up 5 bases and V 6 bases, and 12 bases lay outside the gene matches. Germline CDR1 reads ENHRY; CDR2 reads SYGVKD. The CDR3 runs 15 residues. This chain's CDR3 is CAISRQGARQTEAFF. The CDR3 DNA is TGTGCCATCAGCCGACAGGGCGCGCGTCAAACTGAAGCTTTCTTT.

The chain couples TRBV9 to TRBJ2-2; TRBD1 is a possible D gene (6 bases). CDR3 length: 15 amino acids. Trimming took 3 bases from V and 7 from J, leaving 16 bases between them. Germline loops: CDR1 SGDLS, CDR2 YYNGEE. The CDR3 DNA follows: TGTGCCAGCAGCGAAGAACAGGGAACGAGCGGGGAGCTGTTTTTT. Residues: CASSEEQGTSGELFF.